One T cell receptor (beta chain) is described in this entry. Antigen specificity is unknown. CDR3 length: 13 residues. Germline CDR1 GTSNPN, CDR2 SVGIG (reference sequence). Trimming removed 0 bases from V and 7 bases from J, with 12 bases in between. This record belongs to a study of CD8 T cells in Susac syndrome. Patients with Susac syndrome met diagnostic criteria that were recently defined for definite or probable disease. Random-hexamer reverse transcription was applied to about 0.45 to 1 ug RNA. A multiplex approach, immunoSEQ multiplex PCR, amplified TCR beta CDR3 across 54 Vbeta and 13 Jbeta. TCRdb re-derived calls from the immunoSEQ multiplex PCR reads in MiXCR, one entry per CDR3 protein. The data show roughly 88,000 distinct CDR3 sequences, with around 96% seen just once and more than 0.35% held by the top ten. Study-wide results and limits: Clonal expansion involving Susac CD8+ cells peaked in TEMRA cells and active patients.

What was sequenced was CD8+ T cells from PBMCs. The receptor's source is a human donor with Susac syndrome. The chain carries TRBV30 and TRBJ1-2; no firm D call. The CDR3: CAWSVRGVGGYTF. CDR3 nucleotide sequence: TGTGCCTGGAGTGTCCGAGGAGTAGGTGGCTACACCTTC.